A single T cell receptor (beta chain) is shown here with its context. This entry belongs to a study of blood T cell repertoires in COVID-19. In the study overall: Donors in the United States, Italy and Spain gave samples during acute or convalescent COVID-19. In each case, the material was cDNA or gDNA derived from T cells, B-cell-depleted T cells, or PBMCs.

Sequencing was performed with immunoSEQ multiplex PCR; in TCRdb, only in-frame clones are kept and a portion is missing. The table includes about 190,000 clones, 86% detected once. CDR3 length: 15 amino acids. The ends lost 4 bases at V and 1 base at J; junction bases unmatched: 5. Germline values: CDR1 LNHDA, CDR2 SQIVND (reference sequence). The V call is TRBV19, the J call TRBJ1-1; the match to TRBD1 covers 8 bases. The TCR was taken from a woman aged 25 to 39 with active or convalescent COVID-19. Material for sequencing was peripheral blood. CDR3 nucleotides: TGTGCCAGTAGTAGCGACAGGGGCGCGAACACTGAAGCTTTCTTT. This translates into CASSSDRGANTEAFF. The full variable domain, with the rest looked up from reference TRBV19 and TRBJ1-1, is DGGITQSPKYLFRKEGQNVTLSCEQNLNHDAMYWYRQDPGQGLRLIYYSQIVNDFQKGDIAEGYSVSREKKESFPLTVTSAQKNPTAFYLCASSSDRGANTEAFFGQGTRLTVV.